This entry lists 10 T cell receptor beta chains sequenced from one sample in a study of PD-L1 blockade in urothelial cancer. The data were produced by immunoSEQ multiplex PCR, yet TCRdb's version contains in-frame clones alone and is incomplete. The repertoire holds around 66,000 clones, 81% seen once, with over 1.5% in the top ten. Described time point: pretreatment peripheral blood. The sample was PBMCs, taken around atezolizumab (anti-PD-L1) treatment. Receptors were obtained from a man between 65 and 79 years old with urothelial cancer.

A single count supports this clone. The junction and the germline gene differ at one end; a read error may be behind it. The chain joins TRBV28 to TRBJ2-7; TRBD2 might be the D (5 bases). CDR1 is MDHEN, CDR2 SYDVKM, per germline. This CDR3 is built from 15 residues. CDR3 protein: CASSLADRGDFWKHF. CDR3 in DNA: TGTGCCAGCAGTTTAGCCGATCGGGGAGATTTCTGGAAGCACTTC.

Here the CDR3 reads CASSPGTLSYNEQFF. The CDR3 nucleotides read TGCGCCAGCAGCCCCGGGACTCTTTCCTACAATGAGCAGTTCTTC. The gene calls are TRBV5-1 and TRBJ2-1; a weak D match, TRBD2 (6 bases). The CDR3 covers 15 residues. CDR1 is SGHRS, CDR2 YFSETQ, per germline. V lost 4 bases and J 1 base, leaving 12 bases between the germline ends.

This chain connects TRBV25-1 to TRBJ1-5, with no clear D. This CDR3 is built from 14 residues. Trimming removed 6 bases from V and 1 base from J, with 10 bases in between. Germline assignment: CDR1 MGHDK and CDR2 SYGVNS. CDR3 loop: CASSLPGSNQPQHF. The CDR3 region has the DNA TGTGCCAGCAGCCTCCCCGGGAGCAATCAGCCCCAGCATTTT.

The chain combines TRBV9 with TRBJ2-5, with 10 nucleotides matching TRBD2. This CDR3 comprises 15 residues. Germline V lookup: CDR1 SGDLS, CDR2 YYNGEE. V lost 5 bases and J lost 4; bases outside the gene matches: 8. The CDR3 loop is CASSPAGGLRETQYF. Written as DNA, the CDR3 is TGTGCCAGCAGTCCAGCGGGAGGGTTGAGAGAGACCCAGTACTTC.

The rearrangement links TRBV6-5 to TRBJ2-7; TRBD1 aligns across 8 bases. CDR1 and CDR2 from the germline V gene are MNHEY and SVGAGI. J lost 3 bases, V lost 2 bases, and 0 bases had no gene match. The CDR3 contains 13 residues. This chain's CDR3 is CASSYDRGYEQYF. Written as DNA, the CDR3 is TGTGCCAGCAGTTACGACAGGGGCTACGAGCAGTACTTC.

The CDR3 is CASSLLRDGYTF. In DNA form, the CDR3 reads TGTGCCAGCAGCTTGTTAAGAGATGGCTACACCTTC. The chain is built from TRBV5-5 and TRBJ1-2; no clear D. V dropped 1 base and J dropped 6 bases, with 7 bases sitting between them. CDR1 is SGHKS, CDR2 YYEKEE, per germline (reference sequence). This CDR3 comprises 12 residues. Supplemented by reference TRBV5-5 and TRBJ1-2, the full variable domain reads DAGVTQSPTHLIKTRGQQVTLRCSPISGHKSVSWYQQVLGQGPQFIFQYYEKEERGRGNFPDRFSARQFPNYSSELNVNALLLGDSALYLCASSLLRDGYTFGSGTRLTVV.

The rearrangement links TRBV4-2 to TRBJ1-1, with D unclear. Trimming took off 1 base at V and 0 bases at J, with 15 bases between the two ends. This CDR3 contains 17 residues. Germline CDR1 is LGHNA and CDR2 is YNFKEQ. The CDR3 protein is CASSQAVGRTMNTEAFF. As DNA, the CDR3 is TGTGCCAGCAGCCAAGCTGTAGGGAGAACCATGAACACTGAAGCTTTCTTT.

This clone was detected only once. This chain links TRBV6-1 with TRBJ2-7, with no clear D. The length of the CDR3 is 12 residues. Per germline, CDR1 MNHNS and CDR2 SASEGT. Trimming took 6 bases from V and 6 from J, leaving 12 bases between them. This CDR3 is CASRLFVVEQYF. The CDR3 DNA is TGTGCCAGCAGACTCTTCGTAGTCGAGCAGTACTTC.

This clone was observed a handful of times. V usage is TRBV4-3 and J usage is TRBJ1-5; D is unclear. The CDR3 length is 15 residues. V lost 0 bases to trimming and J lost 3 bases, with 9 bases between them. The germline V gene encodes CDR1 LGHNA and CDR2 YSLEER. CDR3 sequence: CASSQDAGINQPQHF. The CDR3 coding sequence is TGCGCCAGCAGCCAAGACGCGGGCATCAATCAGCCCCAGCATTTT.

This clone was picked up one time. The chain carries TRBV27 and TRBJ2-1, with 9 bases aligning to TRBD2. The trim removed 5 bases at V and 7 bases at J, leaving 9 bases unmatched. The CDR3 totals 15 residues. The germline V gene encodes CDR1 MNHEY and CDR2 SMNVEV (reference sequence). DNA for the CDR3: TGTGCCAGCAGTGGGGGGCTAGCGGGGAGAAATGAGCAGTTCTTC. It encodes CASSGGLAGRNEQFF.